This passage covers 26 T cell receptor beta chains from one sample sequenced in a study of vaccination effects on CD4 cells after COVID-19. These receptors are not linked to any known antigen. Profiling relied on immunoSEQ multiplex PCR, and the TCRdb table lists in-frame clones only, not all of them. This repertoire shows tens of thousands of clones, 78% found once; its top ten account for 10%. Under the ViraFEST assay, PBMC were stimulated with viral peptide pools so that antigen-specific CD4+ T cells expanded. Sequencing was performed afterwards. Culture lasted 10 days before CD4+ T cell isolation. Prior SARS-CoV-2 infection was absent in the vaccine recipients, as shown by negative nucleocapsid antibodies. The specimen was CD4+ T cells from PBMCs cultured with SARS-CoV-2 spike peptides, collected before COVID-19 vaccination. These receptors were collected from a human donor who received a COVID-19 vaccine.

This chain joins TRBV6-5 and TRBJ2-7; 8 bases match TRBD2. Trimming cost V 7 bases and J 7 bases; bases outside gene matches: 6. CDR1 and CDR2 from the germline V gene are MNHEY and SVGAGI. The CDR3 is 12 residues long. For the CDR3, the DNA is TGTGCCAGCAAGGTCGGGGGGGGAGAGCAGTACGTC. It codes for CASKVGGGEQYV.

The chain combines TRBV7-2 with TRBJ2-7, with D hard to call. This CDR3 contains 15 residues. V dropped 4 bases and J dropped 8 bases, with 21 bases sitting between them. CDR1 and CDR2 from the germline V gene are SGHTA and FQGNSA. CDR3 sequence reads: CASSSLSTFGEQQYV. CDR3 DNA: TGTGCCAGCAGCTCCCTATCCACTTTTGGGGAACAGCAGTACGTC.

The chain uses TRBV20-1 and TRBJ1-1; a possible D gene is TRBD1 (6 bases). This CDR3 is built from 12 residues. Trimming pared 3 bases from V and 3 bases from J, leaving 8 bases between. Looked up from germline, CDR1 is DFQATT and CDR2 is SNEGSKA (reference sequence). The CDR3 reads CSASPGDTEAFF. As DNA, the CDR3 is TGCAGTGCTAGTCCAGGGGACACTGAAGCTTTCTTT.

The chain uses TRBV19 and TRBJ2-1; D gene ambiguous. V lost 1 base to trimming and J lost 4 bases, with 8 bases between them. The CDR3 is made up of 14 amino acids. Germline V gene sequence: CDR1 LNHDA, CDR2 SQIVND (reference sequence). The CDR3 loop is CASSIVPAYNEQFF. CDR3 sequence (DNA): TGTGCCAGTAGTATAGTCCCAGCTTACAATGAGCAGTTCTTC.

This clone was counted at least ten times. The genes are TRBV4-3 and TRBJ2-3; no clear D. From germline, CDR1 is LGHNA and CDR2 YSLEER. V was pared by 4 bases and J by 2 bases, with 7 bases between. CDR3 length: 13 residues. This chain's CDR3 is CASSPKFTDTQYF. CDR3 coding DNA: TGCGCCAGCAGCCCGAAGTTCACAGATACGCAGTATTTT.

The chain has TRBV24-1 and TRBJ2-3; 7 bases are a match to TRBD2. The CDR3 has 14 residues. CDR1 and CDR2 (germline): KGHDR, SFDVKD. J lost 1 base, V lost 5 bases, and 2 bases had no gene match. The CDR3 bases are TGTGCCACCAGTGGAAGCGGGGGCACAGATACGCAGTATTTT. Its protein product is CATSGSGGTDTQYF.

The chain uses TRBV28 and TRBJ2-2; TRBD1 aligns across 9 bases. The CDR3 contains 15 residues. Trimming took 6 bases from V and 5 from J; bases not matched to a gene: 7. From germline, CDR1 is MDHEN and CDR2 SYDVKM. This CDR3 reads CASRRTGTGTGELFF. CDR3 in DNA: TGTGCCAGCAGAAGAACCGGGACAGGGACCGGGGAGCTGTTTTTT. The variable domain in full, completed from reference TRBV28 and TRBJ2-2, reads DVKVTQSSRYLVKRTGEKVFLECVQDMDHENMFWYRQDPGLGLRLIYFSYDVKMKEKGDIPEGYSVSREKKERFSLILESASTNQTSMYLCASRRTGTGTGELFFGEGSRLTVL.

The chain couples TRBV7-2 to TRBJ1-5; D not certain. The germline gives CDR1 SGHTA, CDR2 FQGNSA. Trimming took off 0 bases at V and 9 bases at J, with 9 bases between the two ends. CDR3 size: 13 residues. The CDR3 DNA is TGTGCCAGCAGCTTAGCGGTCGAAGGGCCCCAGCATTTT. Protein: CASSLAVEGPQHF.

V usage is TRBV7-9 and J usage is TRBJ1-5; perhaps TRBD1 as D (5 bases). This CDR3 has 17 residues. Germline loops: CDR1 SEHNR, CDR2 FQNEAQ (reference sequence). The V gene lost 2 bases and the J gene lost 4 bases, with 18 bases spanning the gap. The CDR3, as DNA: TGTGCCAGCAGCTTATCGGCCCGGGACGGCTATAATCAGCCCCAGCATTTT. Its protein is CASSLSARDGYNQPQHF.

V gene TRBV14 combines with J gene TRBJ1-3; no firm D call. Trimming cost V 6 bases and J 0 bases, with 6 bases left between them. The germline gives CDR1 SGHDN, CDR2 FVKESK. The CDR3 length is 13 residues. The CDR3 region has the DNA TGTGCCAGCAGTCCCAGCTCTGGAAACACCATATATTTT. Its protein is CASSPSSGNTIYF. The variable domain in full, with the rest retrieved from reference TRBV14 and TRBJ1-3, is EAGVTQFPSHSVIEKGQTVTLRCDPISGHDNLYWYRRVMGKEIKFLLHFVKESKQDESGMPNNRFLAERTGGTYSTLKVQPAELEDSGVYFCASSPSSGNTIYFGEGSWLTVV.

This clone was counted once. V usage is TRBV11-2 and J usage is TRBJ1-6, with 8 bases fitting TRBD1. J lost 8 bases, V lost 5 bases, and 17 bases had no gene match. The CDR3 is 18 amino acids. Looked up from germline, CDR1 is SGHAT and CDR2 is FQNNGV. In nucleotides, the CDR3 is TGTGCCAGCAGCCCGCGGGACAGGCCGGCGCAGGAGGATTCACCCCTCCACTTT. It yields the protein CASSPRDRPAQEDSPLHF. Based on the CDR3 plus reference TRBV11-2 and TRBJ1-6, the full variable domain is EAGVAQSPRYKIIEKRQSVAFWCNPISGHATLYWYQQILGQGPKLLIQFQNNGVVDDSQLPKDRFSAERLKGVDSTLKIQPAKLEDSAVYLCASSPRDRPAQEDSPLHFGNGTRLTVT.

This sequence joins TRBV7-2 and TRBJ1-2, with D unresolved. Germline CDR1 is SGHTA and CDR2 is FQGNSA. CDR3 length: 11 amino acids. Trimming left V 5 bases short and J 8 bases short, with 9 bases between. CDR3 bases: TGTGCCAGCAGCATGGACCGGGGCTACACCTTC. The encoded protein is CASSMDRGYTF.

V gene TRBV3-1 (or the pseudogene TRBV3-2) combines with J gene TRBJ1-1; D may be TRBD1 (6 bases). V gave up 6 bases and J gave up 1 base, with 9 bases separating them. Germline loops: CDR1 LGHDT, CDR2 YNNKEL (reference sequence). The CDR3 contains 13 residues. The CDR3 DNA sequence: TGTGCCAGCAGAGGACAGCCGAACACTGAAGCTTTCTTT. Amino acid sequence: CASRGQPNTEAFF.

This clone showed up just a few times. This rearrangement joins TRBV19 to TRBJ1-5; the match to TRBD1 covers 7 bases. The V gene's germline CDR1 is LNHDA and CDR2 SQIVND (reference sequence). This CDR3 spans 14 amino acids. Germline trimming cut 8 bases from V and 2 bases from J; bases unmatched to any gene: 6. The CDR3 loop is CASERQGGNQPQHF. CDR3 nucleotides: TGTGCCAGTGAAAGACAGGGAGGCAATCAGCCCCAGCATTTT.

This chain links TRBV10-3 with TRBJ1-2, with TRBD1 as a possible D gene (5 bases). V was cut by 4 bases and J by 7 bases, with 13 bases left in between. CDR1 is ENHRY and CDR2 is SYGVKD in the germline V gene. The CDR3 extends over 13 amino acids. Here the CDR3 reads CAISAGALGGYTF. Written as DNA, the CDR3 is TGTGCCATCAGTGCCGGGGCTTTGGGTGGCTACACCTTC.

The V and J genes are TRBV5-1 and TRBJ2-3; tentatively, D is TRBD1 (7 bases). CDR1 and CDR2 (germline): SGHRS, YFSETQ. The CDR3 consists of 17 residues. V was shortened by 3 bases and J by 0 bases, with 17 bases between the two germline ends. The CDR3 here is CASSYPGQGGSTDTQYF. Written as DNA, the CDR3 is TGCGCCAGCAGCTACCCCGGGCAGGGGGGTAGCACAGATACGCAGTATTTT.

The chain's CDR3 is CASSKWDRPLLYGYTF. CDR3 in DNA: TGTGCCAGCAGCAAATGGGACAGGCCTCTCCTCTATGGCTACACCTTC. This rearrangement joins TRBV21-1 to TRBJ1-2; the table's D gene call, TRBD1, was not cross checked with the DNA. TRBV21-1 constitutes a pseudogene. This CDR3 contains 16 residues.

The chain is built from TRBV5-1 and TRBJ1-2, with a weak D call TRBD1 (6 bases). The ends were cut back, 4 bases at V and 6 bases at J, with 19 bases in the middle. Germline loops: CDR1 SGHRS, CDR2 YFSETQ. The CDR3 runs to 15 residues. The CDR3 is CASSPVGAEAHGYTF. The DNA of the CDR3 is TGCGCCAGCAGCCCCGTGGGGGCAGAAGCCCATGGCTACACCTTC.

The gene calls are TRBV29-1 and TRBJ1-5, with a tentative D call TRBD1 (5 bases). Per germline, CDR1 SQVTM and CDR2 ANQGSEA. This CDR3 is built from 13 residues. V was trimmed by 6 bases and J by 2 bases, leaving 11 bases between them. CDR3 protein: CSVGDAGNQPQHF. The CDR3 DNA sequence: TGCAGCGTCGGGGACGCCGGCAATCAGCCCCAGCATTTT.

J is TRBJ1-3 and V is TRBV12-3 or TRBV12-4; D possibly corresponds to TRBD1 (5 bases). The CDR3 sequence is 12 residues long. V dropped 8 bases and J dropped 11 bases, with 16 bases sitting between them. The CDR3 spells CASRDRKVAIYF. The CDR3 bases are TGTGCCAGCCGGGACCGAAAGGTCGCCATATATTTT.

This rearrangement joins TRBV30 to TRBJ2-3; TRBD1 matches at 11 bases. The V and J ends lost 5 bases and 5 bases, in that order; junction bases with no gene match: 9. Looked up from germline, CDR1 is GTSNPN and CDR2 is SVGIG (reference sequence). The CDR3 covers 15 residues. DNA of the CDR3: TGTGCCTGGGGACAGGGGGCCTCGATCATAGATACGCAGTATTTT. This encodes CAWGQGASIIDTQYF. Based on the CDR3 plus reference TRBV30 and TRBJ2-3, the full variable domain is SQTIHQWPATLVQPVGSPLSLECTVEGTSNPNLYWYRQAAGRGLQLLFYSVGIGQISSEVPQNLSASRPQDRQFILSSKKLLLSDSGFYLCAWGQGASIIDTQYFGPGTRLTVL.

The chain links TRBV2 to TRBJ2-2, with D possibly matching TRBD2 (5 bases). This CDR3 comprises 14 residues. V lost 6 bases to trimming and J lost 2 bases, with 10 bases between them. The germline gives CDR1 SNHLY, CDR2 FYNNEI. CDR3 loop: CASREVKNTGELFF. For the CDR3, the DNA is TGTGCCAGCAGGGAGGTCAAAAACACCGGGGAGCTGTTTTTT. Combining the CDR3 with reference TRBV2 and TRBJ2-2 gives the whole variable domain EPEVTQTPSHQVTQMGQEVILRCVPISNHLYFYWYRQILGQKVEFLVSFYNNEISEKSEIFDDQFSVERPDGSNFTLKIRSTKLEDSAMYFCASREVKNTGELFFGEGSRLTVL.

The V gene is TRBV18, the J gene TRBJ1-1; D is uncertain. Germline V CDR1 and CDR2: KGHSH, LQKENI. The CDR3 is 13 amino acids. Deletions cut 5 bases from V and 1 base from J, with 8 bases between. CDR3 amino acids: CASSYSENTEAFF. CDR3 DNA sequence: TGTGCCAGCTCATACTCGGAGAACACTGAAGCTTTCTTT.

This clone was observed a handful of times. The chain has TRBV7-2 and TRBJ2-2; D gene unclear. V was pared by 3 bases and J by 4 bases, with 12 bases between. The CDR3 loop spans 15 amino acids. Germline-derived CDR1 and CDR2 are SGHTA and FQGNSA. The CDR3 sequence is CASSFSTPATGELFF. CDR3 nucleotide sequence: TGTGCCAGCAGCTTTTCGACCCCGGCCACCGGGGAGCTGTTTTTT. Together with reference TRBV7-2 and TRBJ2-2, the CDR3 gives the full variable domain: GAGVSQSPSNKVTEKGKDVELRCDPISGHTALYWYRQSLGQGLEFLIYFQGNSAPDKSGLPSDRFSAERTGGSVSTLTIQRTQQEDSAVYLCASSFSTPATGELFFGEGSRLTVL.

V gene TRBV27 combines with J gene TRBJ1-5; tentative D call: TRBD1 (5 bases). CDR3 length: 15 residues. Germline V gene sequence: CDR1 MNHEY, CDR2 SMNVEV (reference sequence). The V end was cut by 4 bases, the J end by 5 bases, with 15 bases between. For the CDR3, the DNA is TGTGCCAGCAGTTCCGCATTGGGGGATCATCAGCCCCAGCATTTT. It codes for CASSSALGDHQPQHF.

The gene calls are TRBV20-1 and TRBJ1-2; weak D call: TRBD1 (6 bases). V lost 5 bases and J 8 bases, leaving 12 bases between the germline ends. The germline V gene encodes CDR1 DFQATT and CDR2 SNEGSKA (reference sequence). This CDR3 region has 11 residues. The CDR3 DNA sequence: TGCAGTGCTCACACAGGGACAGGCTACACCTTC. Translated, it gives CSAHTGTGYTF.